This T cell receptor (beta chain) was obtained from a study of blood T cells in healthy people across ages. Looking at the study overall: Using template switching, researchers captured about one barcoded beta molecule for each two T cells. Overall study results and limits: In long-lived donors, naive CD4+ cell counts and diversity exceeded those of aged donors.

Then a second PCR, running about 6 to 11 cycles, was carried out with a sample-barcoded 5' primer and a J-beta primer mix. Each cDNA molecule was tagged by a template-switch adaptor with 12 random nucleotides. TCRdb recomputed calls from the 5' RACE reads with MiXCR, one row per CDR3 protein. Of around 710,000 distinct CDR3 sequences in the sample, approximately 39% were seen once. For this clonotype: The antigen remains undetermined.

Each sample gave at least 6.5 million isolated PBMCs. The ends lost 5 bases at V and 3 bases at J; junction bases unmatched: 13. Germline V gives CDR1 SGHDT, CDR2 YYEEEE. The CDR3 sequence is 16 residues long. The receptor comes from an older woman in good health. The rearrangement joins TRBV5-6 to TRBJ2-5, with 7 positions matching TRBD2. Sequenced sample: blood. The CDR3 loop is CASSLLGRGREETQYF. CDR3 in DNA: TGTGCCAGCAGTCTATTAGGGAGGGGCAGGGAAGAGACCCAGTACTTC.